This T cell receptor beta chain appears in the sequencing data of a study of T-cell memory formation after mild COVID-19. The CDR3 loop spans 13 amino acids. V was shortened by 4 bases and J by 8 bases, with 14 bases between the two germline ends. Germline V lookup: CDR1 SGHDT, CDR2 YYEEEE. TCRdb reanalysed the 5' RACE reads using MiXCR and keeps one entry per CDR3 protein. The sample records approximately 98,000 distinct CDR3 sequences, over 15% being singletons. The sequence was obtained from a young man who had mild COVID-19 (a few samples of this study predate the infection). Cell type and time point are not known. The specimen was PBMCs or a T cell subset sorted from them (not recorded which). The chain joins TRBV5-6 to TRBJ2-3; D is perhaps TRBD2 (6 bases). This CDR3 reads CASSQSGLGTQYF. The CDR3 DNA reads TGTGCCAGCAGCCAGAGCGGGCTGGGTACGCAGTATTTT.